The 2 T cell receptor beta chains below were found in one sample sequenced in a study of T cell repertoires in cytomegalovirus infection. The antigens for these receptors are not known. MiXCR was run by TCRdb on the reads, yielding one entry per CDR3 protein. The sample shows 370,000 or so distinct CDR3 sequences, about 35% of them seen only once. This specimen consisted of cultured PBMCs, obtained from culture after CMV antigen stimulation. The source of these receptors is a human donor in good health (CMV status not recorded). Some clones in this sample may be carry-over from other donors' samples.

This clonotype was detected ten times or more. V and J are TRBV7-8 and TRBJ2-2; 13 bases map to TRBD2. This CDR3 has 17 residues. Trimming at V came to 4 bases and at J to 1 base, leaving 3 bases not matched to a gene. Per germline, CDR1 SGHVS and CDR2 FQNEAQ. The CDR3 nucleotides are TGTGCCAGCAGCTCCGGGACTAGCGGGATGAACACCGGGGAGCTGTTTTTT. This gives the protein CASSSGTSGMNTGELFF.

This clonotype appeared a few times. This chain connects TRBV6-2 or TRBV6-3 to TRBJ2-2; D is possibly TRBD1 (6 bases). Germline V lookup: CDR1 MNHEY, CDR2 SVGEGT. The CDR3 covers 15 residues. The ends were cut back, 2 bases at V and 3 bases at J, with 10 bases in the middle. This CDR3 reads CASSYAGADTGELFF. CDR3 nucleotide sequence: TGTGCCAGCAGTTACGCAGGGGCAGACACCGGGGAGCTGTTTTTT.